This T cell receptor (beta chain) was retrieved from a study of identical twins (dated by TCRdb to about 2016). Some background on the complete study: The study deep-sequenced TCR alpha and beta repertoires from monozygotic twins, unrelated adults of various ages and cord blood to test whether fetal clonotypes persist. To rule out contamination, the twin experiments were replicated at different times with different library preparation protocols.

This clonotype has only a few counts. Its antigen target is currently unknown. Base qualities are not recorded, but no much larger clone differs from it by a single base. Only healthy Caucasian donors were included. The twin cohort comprised three pairs of female monozygotic twins, all aged roughly 18 to 30 years. Peripheral blood mononuclear cells were the source from which RNA for the TCR libraries was isolated. The full study reports these points: Invariant T cells such as MAIT and iNKT could partly confound zero-insertion analyses, though diverse VJ usage argued against this for most clonotypes. Conclusions relied on cross-sectional statistical analysis, since the same donors could not be followed over many years. In monozygotic twins, recombination models systematically underestimated out-of-frame TCR alpha sharing, but the models matched the sharing seen between unrelated individuals. Out-of-frame TCR alpha sequences shared between twins showed an excess of low generation-probability sequences compared with coincidental sharing between unrelated individuals. In beta out-of-frame sequences, excess twin sharing was weaker, because having fewer shared sequences lowered the signal-to-noise ratio. Abundant cord blood beta clonotypes carried fewer insertions; young adult naive repertoires showed a weaker similar trend, while memory repertoires showed none.

The protocol used for the library was 5' RACE. Instrument on record: Illumina HiSeq 2000. A universal primer binding site was added through template switching, and the final cDNA carried a unique molecular identifier so that TCR cDNA molecules could be counted accurately. Specific primers in the conserved constant-segment region were used to synthesize first-strand cDNA for TCR alpha and beta chains. To control for contamination, every cDNA library carried two barcodes: a SMART-Mk sample barcode plus Illumina barcodes. TruSeq adapter sequences and Illumina sample barcodes were added in two successive PCR steps. The TCR alpha and beta cDNA libraries were sequenced on the Illumina HiSeq platform using custom primers. The paper's data handling went like this. Unique molecular identifiers were extracted from raw reads with MiGEC, and CDR3 positions were determined with MiXCR. For each individual, recombination models were inferred using an EM algorithm with the repgenHMM and IGoR tools. Shared clonotypes were analyzed with the tcR package in R, and sharing was normalized by the product of cloneset sizes. Out-of-frame nonproductive sequences were analyzed to study raw recombination free of thymic and clonal selection effects. In TCRdb, the public reads were trimmed at Q25 with fastp and aligned with MiXCR, with productive beta chains retained. Entries are consolidated by CDR3 protein sequence, retaining the most common genes and DNA. The authors' filters were not applied to this entry. Present in this sample are hundreds of thousands of distinct CDR3 sequences, under 8.5% of which were seen just once. The ten largest clones capture about 1.5% of the sample.

Relative to germline, V is 6 bases shorter and J is 7 bases shorter, with 12 bases between their ends. Reading from cysteine to phenylalanine, the CDR3 counts 12 amino acids. The only DNA kept is the CDR3, 36 bases in frame from the first base. These data also featured in a second study, about yellow fever vaccine responses in identical twins. The second source states: The T cell response to vaccination in identical twins was reported by the authors to appear partly convergent and partly personalized. Focusing on identical twins, the study followed the T cell clones that responded to the vaccine, and did so with precision.

Sequencing input: PBMCs. The rearrangement joined TRBV12-3 or TRBV12-4 to TRBJ1-1, with the D gene too uncertain to name. The sequence derives from a woman under 30 in good health. The bases are TGTGCCAGCAGGCCCGGGAACCTTGAAGCTTTCTTT. This sequence encodes CASRPGNLEAFF.